The source of this TCR beta chain is a study of T cells in localized non-small cell lung cancer (dated by TCRdb to between 2020 and 2021). At the level of the whole study: The study examined T cell repertoires in a few hundred patients with early-stage NSCLC and compared tumors with uninvolved tumor-adjacent lungs. Of the NSCLC patients, around 140 were male and about 97 were female, and the mean age was about 69 years. The cohort comprised roughly 230 treatment-naïve NSCLC patients with resected, localized lung tumors. Paper-wide results and their limitations: A median of approximately 53 of the top 100 tumor clones turned up in the paired uninvolved adjacent lung, and about 28 of those clones also ranked among the top 100 of that same adjacent lung. Because the study design was exploratory, TCR variables were selected using unadjusted p-values without false-discovery rate correction. Uninvolved tumor-adjacent lung showed the highest T cell clonality, higher than tumor, which suggests more focused antigenic responses in the uninvolved tumor-adjacent lung. Multi-region tumor sequencing was not performed, so intratumor heterogeneity could not be excluded. Higher T cell density in blood was associated with longer overall survival, whereas higher clonality in adjacent lung was associated with shorter survival.

At diagnosis, peripheral blood, uninvolved tumor-adjacent lung and tumor were collected and were preserved as a mix of fresh-frozen and FFPE material. For TCR repertoire profiling, blood samples were analyzed as peripheral blood mononuclear cells. This clone was counted a single time. The antigen it binds to is not known. No base quality values were provided; no much bigger clone lies one nucleotide off. The immunoSEQ Assay was used to sequence TCR beta CDR3 regions from DNA. The study's own analysis went as follows. To compute T cell density, TCR beta template counts were normalized to usable DNA, which was estimated by amplifying housekeeping genes. Richness was estimated with the preseqR package, extrapolating to 400,000 templates for PBMC samples and 120,000 templates for tissue samples. Clonality was calculated as one minus Pielou's evenness. Differential abundance testing on productive amino-acid clonotypes, with a minimum total count of 5 and an alpha of 0.1, was used to identify tissue-enriched TCRs. The Jaccard Index and the Morisita Overlap Index were used to measure how much the repertoires overlapped between compartments. TCR beta CDR3s were clustered by GLIPH together with public tetramer-defined viral CDR3s, and at least three viral sequences plus V-gene enrichment were required for viral motifs. In its TCRdb copy, this immuneACCESS table keeps in-frame sequences only and misses some clones. Where compared with another copy, unresolved V genes explain less than half of these, and the others have no known cause. V and J calls and clone size are those listed in that table; D and trimming were worked out from the DNA. The sample includes roughly 50,000 clones, with about 80% observed a single time. The biggest ten clones account for just under 20% of the sample.

Sequenced here: peripheral blood, sampled before any cancer treatment. This TCR was sampled from a female donor older than 55 with stage II squamous cell lung carcinoma.

The DNA reads TGTGCCAGCAGCTTCGACCCCGGTGGGACCCAGTACTTC. Translation gives CASSFDPGGTQYF. This receptor chain uses TRBV11-2 and TRBJ2-5; the D gene remains uncertain. The germline V gene provides CDR1 SGHAT and CDR2 FQNNGV. V and J are truncated by 3 bases and 7 bases respectively, leaving an intervening sequence of 12 bases. The CDR3, cysteine through phenylalanine, is 13 amino acids long. Of all the DNA, just the CDR3 is kept, 39 bases in frame from base 1.